What follows is one TCR beta chain and its context. The table lists this clonotype with a few counts. Its antigen target is currently unknown. No clone much larger than this one lies a single base away; base qualities are absent. The sample comes from a study of patients and donors after allogeneic stem cell transplantation (dated by TCRdb to the early 2020s). The V end loses 3 bases and the J end loses 8 bases, and a stretch of 13 bases separates them. The CDR3 starts with the cysteine, ends with the phenylalanine, and has 12 residues. The sequence is cut down to CDR3 DNA, 36 bases in frame from base 1. CDR1 and CDR2 are read off the germline V gene (reference sequence) as GTSNPN and SVGIG. Library construction relied on RT-PCR. These reads were obtained on a NextSeq 550. Using fastp at Q25 and MiXCR, TCRdb reprocessed the public reads and kept productive beta chains. CDR3 protein sequences are deduplicated, and each keeps its most common genes and DNA. The sample yields about a million distinct CDR3 sequences; around 17% were counted once. The top ten constitute around 5.5% of the sample.

Recombination joined TRBV30 with TRBJ1-2; no D gene can be assigned with confidence. Sequenced input: blood, either unsorted or a sorted T cell fraction (not recorded which). This receptor was identified in a human donor who was either an allogeneic HSCT recipient or a stem cell or donor lymphocyte infusion donor (not recorded which). It is not recorded whose cells these are; they may come from a transplant donor. The bases are TGTGCCTGGAGGAAGCCTGGTGGGGGCTACACCTTC. It translates to CAWRKPGGGYTF.